Listed below are T cell receptor beta chains from one sample, sequenced in a study of blood T cell repertoires in COVID-19. The data were produced by immunoSEQ multiplex PCR, yet TCRdb's version contains in-frame clones alone and is incomplete. The sample carries some 87,000 clones, about 78% recorded once. Sequencing used peripheral blood. The receptors were sampled from a human donor in a cohort sampled during active COVID-19. Both conserved end residues are trimmed from each CDR3. D genes are given only for firm matches.

j_call d_call v_call cdr3_aa
TRBJ2-7 TRBD2 TRBV19 ASSIGWASGGQSYEQY
TRBJ2-1 . TRBV6-5 ASSYRGGAEQF
TRBJ2-5 TRBD2 TRBV5-3 ARSKRGLAGGYQETQY
TRBJ1-1 TRBD1 TRBV28 ASSHAVQGYEAF
TRBJ2-1 TRBD2 TRBV10-3 AISEGGGGAGEQF
TRBJ1-2 TRBD1 TRBV6-1 ASSEGTGGLYGYT
TRBJ1-4 . TRBV2 ASTVLAYGEKLF
TRBJ2-1 . TRBV5-4 ASSLGEPPGEQF
TRBJ2-1 TRBD2 TRBV9 ASSVEISSSGNNNEQF
TRBJ1-6 . TRBV21-1 ASSTREVESPLH
TRBJ1-2 TRBD1 TRBV4-1 ASSQGSGTGHYGYT
TRBJ2-1 TRBD2 TRBV7-9 ASSWGEGSYNEQF
TRBJ1-2 . TRBV7-2 ASSLVPSTAGYGYT
TRBJ1-1 . TRBV7-9 ASSLLLGGPNTEAF
TRBJ2-5 TRBD2 TRBV3-1/TRBV3-2 ASSPFLLAEETQY
TRBJ2-5 . TRBV2 ASSPLTGVGETQY
TRBJ1-5 . TRBV12-3/TRBV12-4 ASSLYSNQPQH
TRBJ2-2 . TRBV5-8 ASRGLRGTGELF
TRBJ1-6 . TRBV20-1 SASPGDSYNSPLH
TRBJ1-1 . TRBV9 ASSVASGFDTEAF
TRBJ1-3 . TRBV19 ASRQRQYSGNTIY
TRBJ1-5 . TRBV28 ASGEGTGPPYQPQH
TRBJ2-4 TRBD1 TRBV7-9 ASSPPGGIAKNIQY
TRBJ2-1 TRBD2 TRBV24-1 APCRLAGRPANNEQF
TRBJ2-6 TRBD1 TRBV10-3 AISADWTGSGANVLT
TRBJ1-2 . TRBV6-2/TRBV6-3 ASSDTWVYGYT
TRBJ2-3 TRBD1 TRBV7-9 ASSLPQGKDTQY
TRBJ1-5 TRBD1 TRBV6-6 ASSYSGQVTNQPQH
TRBJ2-3 . TRBV6-5 ASRTDMGNTDTQY
TRBJ2-3 . TRBV7-2 ASSLDGPSTDTQY
TRBJ2-2 TRBD2 TRBV19 ASSPAGGPGTGELF
TRBJ1-1 . TRBV7-9 ASSLAETVNTEAF
TRBJ1-6 . TRBV6-6 ASIQVGYYNSPLH
TRBJ1-5 . TRBV19 ASSIRQGNQPQH
TRBJ1-5 TRBD1 TRBV6-5 ASSQDRVYPKPQH
TRBJ2-1 . TRBV9 ASSADSGTHNEQF